Listed below are T cell receptor beta chains from one sample, sequenced in a study of identical twins. TCRdb re-derived calls from the 5' RACE reads in MiXCR, one entry per CDR3 protein. Of some 320,000 distinct CDR3 sequences in the sample, 9% to 15% were seen once. Separately, the same data were catalogued under a study of yellow fever vaccine responses in identical twins.

Sequencing was performed on CD8+ T cells sorted from blood. These receptors all stem from a young woman in good health. CDR3s include the opening cysteine and the closing phenylalanine or tryptophan. Fields, in order: V gene, clone size, CDR3 protein. Some rows have no size entry. The others give once, few or many, or a class for an expanded clone.

>TRBV29-1|many
CSWTSGSSYEQYF
>TRBV3-1|few
CASSQLGQGEFDLDYNEQFF
>TRBV5-1|-
CASSFGQGRDTQYF
>TRBV4-2|few
CASSQDRGDSSYEQYF
>TRBV4-1|few
CASSSILFYNEQFF
>TRBV28|-
CASRPQGGLYGYTF
>TRBV10-2|-
CASSDQGWLSRTNEKLFF
>TRBV11-1|-
CASSSPTNILAGEGYEQYF
>TRBV4-1|-
CASSQEFQRGPYNEQFF
>TRBV11-3|-
CASSLESSVGYEQYF
>TRBV3-1|-
CASSPSAYTEAFF
>TRBV12-3/TRBV12-4|few
CASSLGKETDTQYF
>TRBV6-5|-
CASSYTGTGNEQFF
>TRBV9|-
CASSPPTGGSEQYF
>TRBV20-1|-
CSARDSHATNEKLFF
>TRBV28|few
CASSLASDRDTQYF
>TRBV5-6|many
CASSRVSGDPYNEQFF
>TRBV25-1|-
CASSEFGTDNEQFF
>TRBV11-3|-
CASSSPGSPGDQYEQYF
>TRBV29-1|-
CSGVETTDTQYF
>TRBV4-1|-
CASSQPSGSYGYTF
>TRBV5-1|-
CASSSRGLAGTTDTQYF
>TRBV27|few
CASSLGQSSYEQYF
>TRBV4-1|many
CASSQDSLRADTQYF
>TRBV4-1|few
CASSATSPGQGMLTEAFF
>TRBV6-1|few
CASRPDGNSNQPQHF
>TRBV3-1|-
CASSPSQDRVGDTQYF
>TRBV11-2|few
CASSFGGLTQETQYF
>TRBV20-1|few
CSAISPEPSYEQYF
>TRBV5-5|many
CASSLSISGNTIYF
>TRBV11-2|many
CASGPQGQETQYF
>TRBV20-1|few
CSAEQPDTQYF
>TRBV12-3/TRBV12-4|-
CASSLGARGSDEQFF
>TRBV3-1|few
CASSQDHPGYYGYTF
>TRBV7-9|-
CASSPRRGDRPYNEQFF
>TRBV7-9|-
CASSLTGTGPDTQYF
>TRBV28|once
CASKLGDSNYEQYF
>TRBV28|once
CASSFVQGQGLDTQYF
>TRBV7-9|few
CASSHDRGDGYTF
>TRBV27|few
CASSRTTLAKNIQYF
>TRBV4-1|few
CASSQAIRLAGGDYNEQFF